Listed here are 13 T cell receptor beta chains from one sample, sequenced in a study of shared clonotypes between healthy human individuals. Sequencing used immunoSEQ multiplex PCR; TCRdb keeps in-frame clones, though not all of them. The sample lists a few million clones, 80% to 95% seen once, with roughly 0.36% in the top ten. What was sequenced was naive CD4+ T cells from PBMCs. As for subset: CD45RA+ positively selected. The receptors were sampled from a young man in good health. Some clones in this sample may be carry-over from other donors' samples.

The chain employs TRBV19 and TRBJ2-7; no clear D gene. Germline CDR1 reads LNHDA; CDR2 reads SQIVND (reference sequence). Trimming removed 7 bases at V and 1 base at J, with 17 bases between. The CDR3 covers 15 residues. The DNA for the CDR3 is TGTGCCAGTACCGTGGTTTGGGGTAGATCCTACGAGCAGTACTTC. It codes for CASTVVWGRSYEQYF.

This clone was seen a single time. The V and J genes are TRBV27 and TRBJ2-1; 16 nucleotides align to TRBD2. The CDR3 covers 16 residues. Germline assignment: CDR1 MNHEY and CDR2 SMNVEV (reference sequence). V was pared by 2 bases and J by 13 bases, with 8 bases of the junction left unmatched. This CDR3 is CASSLGGTSGRAGQFF. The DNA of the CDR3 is TGTGCCAGCAGTTTAGGGGGGACTAGCGGGAGGGCTGGACAGTTCTTC.

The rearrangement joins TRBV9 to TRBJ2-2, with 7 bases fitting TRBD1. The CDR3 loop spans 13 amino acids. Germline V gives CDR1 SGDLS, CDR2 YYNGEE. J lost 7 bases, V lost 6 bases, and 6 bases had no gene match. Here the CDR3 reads CASNRGPDGELFF. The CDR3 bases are TGTGCCAGCAACAGGGGACCGGACGGGGAGCTGTTTTTT.

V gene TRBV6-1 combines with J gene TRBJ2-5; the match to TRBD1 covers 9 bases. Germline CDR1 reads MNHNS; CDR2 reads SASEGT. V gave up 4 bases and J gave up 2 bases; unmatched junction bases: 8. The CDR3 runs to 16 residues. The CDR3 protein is CASSGSRDRAQETQYF. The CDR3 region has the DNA TGTGCCAGCAGTGGATCCCGGGACAGGGCACAAGAGACCCAGTACTTC.

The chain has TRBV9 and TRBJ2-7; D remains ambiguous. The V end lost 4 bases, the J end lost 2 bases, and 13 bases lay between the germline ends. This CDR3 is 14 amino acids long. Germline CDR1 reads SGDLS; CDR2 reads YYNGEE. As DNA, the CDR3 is TGTGCCAGCAGCCTACACAGCGAAGCCTACGAGCAGTACTTC. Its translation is CASSLHSEAYEQYF.

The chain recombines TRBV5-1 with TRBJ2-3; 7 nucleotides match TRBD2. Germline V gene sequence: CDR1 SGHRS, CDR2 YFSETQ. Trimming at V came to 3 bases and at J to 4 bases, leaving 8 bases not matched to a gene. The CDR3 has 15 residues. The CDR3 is CASSSGLVRSDTQYF. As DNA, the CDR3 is TGCGCCAGCAGCTCCGGACTAGTTCGGTCAGATACGCAGTATTTT.

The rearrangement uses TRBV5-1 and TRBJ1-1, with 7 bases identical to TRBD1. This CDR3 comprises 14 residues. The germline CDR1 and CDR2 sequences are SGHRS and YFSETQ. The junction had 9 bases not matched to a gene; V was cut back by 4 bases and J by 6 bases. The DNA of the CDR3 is TGCGCCAGCAGCCCCAGACAGGGTAAGTCTGAAGCTTTCTTT. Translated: CASSPRQGKSEAFF.

The CDR3 reads CASSLVIGGGETQYF. The CDR3 coding sequence is TGCGCCAGCAGCTTGGTCATAGGGGGCGGGGAGACCCAGTACTTC. This rearrangement joins TRBV5-1 to TRBJ2-5, with 7 bases aligning to TRBD1. V dropped 0 bases and J dropped 5; count of bases not matched to a gene: 7. Per germline, CDR1 SGHRS and CDR2 YFSETQ. This CDR3 is built from 15 residues. Filled out from reference TRBV5-1 and TRBJ2-5, the complete variable domain reads KAGVTQTPRYLIKTRGQQVTLSCSPISGHRSVSWYQQTPGQGLQFLFEYFSETQRNKGNFPGRFSGRQFSNSRSEMNVSTLELGDSALYLCASSLVIGGGETQYFGPGTRLLVL.

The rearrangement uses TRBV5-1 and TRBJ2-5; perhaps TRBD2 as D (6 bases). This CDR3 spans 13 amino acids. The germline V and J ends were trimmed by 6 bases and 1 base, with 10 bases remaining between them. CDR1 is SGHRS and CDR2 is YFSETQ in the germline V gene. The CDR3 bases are TGCGCCAGCACCTTAGCGGCCCAAGAGACCCAGTACTTC. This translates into CASTLAAQETQYF.

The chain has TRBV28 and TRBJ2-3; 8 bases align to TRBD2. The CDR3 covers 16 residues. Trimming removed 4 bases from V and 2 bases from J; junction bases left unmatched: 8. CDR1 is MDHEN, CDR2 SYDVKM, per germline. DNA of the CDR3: TGTGCCAGCAGTTCCGTGGGACTAGGGAACACAGATACGCAGTATTTT. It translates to CASSSVGLGNTDTQYF.

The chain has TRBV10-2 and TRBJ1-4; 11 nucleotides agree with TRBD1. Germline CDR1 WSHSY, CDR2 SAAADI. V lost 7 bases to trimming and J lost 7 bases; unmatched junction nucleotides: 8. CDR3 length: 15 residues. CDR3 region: CASTTFGTGGEKLFF. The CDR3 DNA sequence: TGCGCCAGCACTACTTTTGGGACAGGGGGTGAAAAACTGTTTTTT.

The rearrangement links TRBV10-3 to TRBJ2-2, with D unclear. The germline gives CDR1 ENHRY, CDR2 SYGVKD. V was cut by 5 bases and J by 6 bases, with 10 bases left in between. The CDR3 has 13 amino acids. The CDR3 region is CAISPHLAGELFF. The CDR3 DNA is TGTGCCATCAGTCCGCACTTGGCCGGGGAGCTGTTTTTT.

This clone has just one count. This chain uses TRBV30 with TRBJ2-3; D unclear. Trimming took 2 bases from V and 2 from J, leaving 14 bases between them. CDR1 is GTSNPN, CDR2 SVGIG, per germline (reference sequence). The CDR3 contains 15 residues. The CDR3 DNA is TGTGCCTGGAGTCTCCAGATGTACCTCACAGATACGCAGTATTTT. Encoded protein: CAWSLQMYLTDTQYF.